The 9 T cell receptor beta chains presented below share a single source sample, sequenced in a study of metastatic and nonmetastatic thyroid tumors. MiXCR was used by TCRdb to re-call the PCR reads. There are tens of thousands of clones in the sample; around 16% occur only once, and 9.9% lies in the top ten. Prior to thyroid surgery, none of the patients had received any treatment. Specimen: tumor tissue. These receptors came from a female donor with papillary thyroid cancer or a benign thyroid nodule (not recorded which). Some clones in this sample may be carry-over from other donors' samples.

This clone was recorded a few times. The chain couples TRBV19 to TRBJ2-7, with 10 bases matching TRBD2. The CDR3 is made up of 15 amino acids. Germline values: CDR1 LNHDA, CDR2 SQIVND (reference sequence). Unmatched junction bases numbered 3, after V lost 2 bases and J lost 2 bases. This chain's CDR3 is CASSIRTSGAYEQYF. In DNA form, the CDR3 reads TGTGCCAGTAGTATAAGGACTAGCGGTGCCTACGAGCAGTACTTC.

This clone was seen many times. The chain combines TRBV10-3 with TRBJ2-1, with D unresolved. V was trimmed by 10 bases and J by 5 bases, leaving 18 bases between them. The length of the CDR3 is 14 residues. In germline, CDR1 is ENHRY, CDR2 SYGVKD. The CDR3 nucleotides read TGTGCCAGTACCGGTCGGGTTGAAAACAATGAGCAGTTCTTC. The encoded protein is CASTGRVENNEQFF.

The genes are TRBV18 and TRBJ2-7; D might be TRBD1 or TRBD2, each matching 7 bases. The CDR3 length is 14 residues. From germline, CDR1 is KGHSH and CDR2 LQKENI. V gave up 3 bases and J gave up 4 bases, with 13 bases separating them. CDR3 sequence: CASSPDREGYEQYF. The CDR3 nucleotides read TGTGCCAGCTCACCCGACAGGGAGGGGTACGAGCAGTACTTC.

As regards this clone: A much larger clonotype is one base distant, so this may be a read error. V is TRBV7-9 and J is TRBJ2-7; 8 bases match TRBD1. Trimming at V came to 6 bases and at J to 2 bases, leaving 9 bases not matched to a gene. This CDR3 contains 15 residues. CDR1 SEHNR and CDR2 FQNEAQ come from the germline V gene (reference sequence). The CDR3 coding sequence is TGTGCCAGCAGTAAGGGGGACAGGACTACCTACGAGCAGTACTTC. As protein: CASSKGDRTTYEQYF.

In its sample, this clone was seen a few times. One base away lies a much larger clone, so this may be a sequencing read error. The chain has TRBV9 and TRBJ1-3; D may be TRBD1 (6 bases). The germline V gene encodes CDR1 SGDLS and CDR2 YYNGEE. The length of the CDR3 is 14 residues. In nucleotides, the CDR3 is TGTGCCAGCAGGGGGGCAGACTCTGGGAACACCATATATTTT. Protein sequence: CASRGADSGNTIYF. The variable domain in full, with the rest retrieved from reference TRBV9 and TRBJ1-3, is DSGVTQTPKHLITATGQRVTLRCSPRSGDLSVYWYQQSLDQGLQFLIQYYNGEERAKGNILERFSAQQFPDLHSELNLSSLELGDSALYFCASRGADSGNTIYFGEGSWLTVV.

This clone has at least ten counts. The V and J genes are TRBV2 and TRBJ2-2; TRBD2 might be the D (6 bases). CDR1 and CDR2 (germline): SNHLY, FYNNEI. Trimming cost V 10 bases and J 7 bases, with 13 bases left between them. This CDR3 region has 12 residues. This CDR3 is CAIPKRVGELFF. CDR3 nucleotide sequence: TGTGCCATCCCAAAGCGGGTCGGGGAGCTGTTTTTT.

This clone appeared many times. The chain uses TRBV6-2 or TRBV6-3 and TRBJ2-1; D unclear. The CDR3 runs 12 residues. CDR1 and CDR2 from the germline V gene are MNHEY and SVGEGT. The germline V and J ends were trimmed by 0 bases and 3 bases, with 0 bases remaining between them. CDR3 sequence reads: CASSYSYNEQFF. CDR3 DNA: TGTGCCAGCAGTTACTCCTACAATGAGCAGTTCTTC.

A remark on this clone: With a much larger clone just one base away, this may be a read error. This same CDR3 is encoded by further DNA sequences in the sample. This chain links TRBV7-6 with TRBJ2-4, with D perhaps matching TRBD1 (5 bases). CDR1 is SGHVS, CDR2 FNYEAQ, per germline. Trimming stripped 5 bases from V and 9 bases from J, with 11 bases between. This CDR3 is 12 amino acids long. CDR3 sequence: CASSATGVIQYF. CDR3 in DNA: TGTGCCAGCAGCGCTACAGGTGTCATTCAGTACTTC.

The chain links TRBV20-1 to TRBJ2-2; TRBD1 is a possible D gene (6 bases). Germline values: CDR1 DFQATT, CDR2 SNEGSKA (reference sequence). Trimming removed 0 bases at V and 4 bases at J, with 15 bases between. This CDR3 contains 16 residues. The CDR3 nucleotides read TGCAGTGCTAGAGAATCAGGGGCATCGTTCACCGGGGAGCTGTTTTTT. It yields the protein CSARESGASFTGELFF.